Sequencing of this TCR beta chain was carried out in a study of control samples from healthy donors and cancer patients. The data were produced by immunoSEQ multiplex PCR, yet TCRdb's version contains in-frame clones alone and is incomplete. The table has around 97,000 clones, approximately 90% seen once. The CDR3 is made up of 12 amino acids. In germline, CDR1 is SEHNR, CDR2 FQNEAQ (reference sequence). The germline V and J ends were trimmed by 0 bases and 4 bases, with 3 bases remaining between them. The clonotype comes from a man aged 60 to 69 with lung cancer. Source material: PBMCs. V usage is TRBV7-9 and J usage is TRBJ1-2, with no clear D. In DNA form, the CDR3 reads TGTGCCAGCAGCTTAGCGGCCTATGGCTACACCTTC. Its protein is CASSLAAYGYTF.